A single T cell receptor (beta chain) is shown here with its context. The antigen is not known. PCR used 60 Vbeta primers and 13 Jbeta primers. Repertoires were generated with immunoSEQ multiplex PCR, while TCRdb's copy carries only in-frame clones and drops some. The sample records some 180,000 clones, about 83% being singletons. This sample is part of a study of cytomegalovirus exposure and HLA in healthy donors. Per germline, CDR1 GTSNPN and CDR2 SVGIG (reference sequence). Trimming took off 5 bases at V and 0 bases at J, with 7 bases between the two ends. The CDR3 spans 13 residues. Regarding the study as a whole: The study had only CMV serostatus as immune exposure information. In a later analysis, CMV-associated beta chains were mostly HLA-associated, it appeared.

Sequencing was performed on PBMCs. The chain joins TRBV30 to TRBJ1-4; D is possibly TRBD1 (6 bases). This TCR came from a man aged 40-49 years in good health and CMV-seropositive. The CDR3 region has the DNA TGTGCCTGGGGGACAACAACTAATGAAAAACTGTTTTTT. Protein sequence: CAWGTTTNEKLFF.